These 27 T cell receptor beta chains share one sample of origin, sequenced in a study of blood T cell repertoires in COVID-19 (dated by TCRdb to the early 2020s). The library was prepared using the immunoSEQ multiplex PCR assay. Imported from immuneACCESS, the table was reduced by TCRdb to in-frame sequences with V and J called. These copies leave out some clones; in studies compared against another copy, an unresolved V gene accounts for under half, and the cause of the remainder is not known. The sample table contains approximately 490,000 clones; only one count was recorded for around 90% of them. Of the sample, about 0.7% is held by the ten largest clones. The sample consisted of PBMCs or T cells enriched from blood (not recorded which). The receptor set was obtained from a woman aged 18-30 years who had recovered from COVID-19.

This chain joins TRBV2 and TRBJ2-7; TRBD2 agrees at 10 bases. CDR1 and CDR2 from the germline V gene are SNHLY and FYNNEI. The CDR3 totals 14 residues. V lost 6 bases and J lost 6; bases outside the gene matches: 8. As DNA, the CDR3 is TGTGCCAGCAGCGTAGCGGGGGGCTCTGGCGAGCAGTACTTC. Amino acid sequence: CASSVAGGSGEQYF.

In regard to this clone: Within the sample, other DNA sequences also encode this same CDR3. The J gene is TRBJ1-1, the V gene TRBV20-1; no definite D call. This CDR3 has 11 residues. Trimming removed 5 bases from V and 5 bases from J, with 9 bases in between. CDR1 and CDR2 from the germline V gene are DFQATT and SNEGSKA (reference sequence). The CDR3: CSALRGTEAFF. In nucleotides, the CDR3 is TGCAGTGCTCTACGGGGAACTGAAGCTTTCTTT.

V usage is TRBV5-1 and J usage is TRBJ2-5; TRBD2 matches at 9 bases. J lost 8 bases, V lost 4 bases, and 12 bases had no gene match. The CDR3 covers 15 residues. From germline, CDR1 is SGHRS and CDR2 YFSETQ. The CDR3 sequence: CASSGGGAGGDTQYF. The CDR3 region has the DNA TGCGCCAGCAGCGGCGGGGGGGCCGGCGGGGATACCCAGTACTTC. Variable domain in full (rest from reference TRBV5-1 and TRBJ2-5): KAGVTQTPRYLIKTRGQQVTLSCSPISGHRSVSWYQQTPGQGLQFLFEYFSETQRNKGNFPGRFSGRQFSNSRSEMNVSTLELGDSALYLCASSGGGAGGDTQYFGPGTRLLVL.

The chain links TRBV4-1 to TRBJ2-1, with a tentative D call TRBD1 (6 bases). This CDR3 has 19 residues. The V and J ends lost 0 bases and 3 bases respectively, with 21 bases between them. CDR1 is MGHRA, CDR2 YSYEKL, per germline. As DNA, the CDR3 is TGCGCCAGCAGCCAAGATGGGGTGGTAGGGCAGGGGAACTACAATGAGCAGTTCTTC. Its translation: CASSQDGVVGQGNYNEQFF.

V gene TRBV5-1 combines with J gene TRBJ1-2; 10 nucleotides agree with TRBD1. This CDR3 has 15 residues. The V segment lost 0 bases and the J segment 4 bases; nucleotides outside the gene matches: 3. CDR1 and CDR2 from the germline V gene are SGHRS and YFSETQ. For the CDR3, the DNA is TGCGCCAGCAGCTTGGCGGGACAGGGGTCCTATGGCTACACCTTC. It is translated as CASSLAGQGSYGYTF.

This clone is a singleton in its sample. This chain links TRBV5-1 with TRBJ1-1, with 10 bases matching TRBD1. The CDR3 length is 16 residues. V trimming: 4 bases; J trimming: 4 bases; junction bases outside the gene matches: 10. CDR1 and CDR2 from the germline V gene are SGHRS and YFSETQ. CDR3 sequence: CASSIRTGGVSTEAFF. CDR3 nucleotides: TGCGCCAGCAGCATCAGGACAGGGGGAGTGAGCACTGAAGCTTTCTTT.

The J gene is TRBJ1-2, the V gene TRBV7-9; 8 bases align to TRBD1. CDR3 length: 17 residues. The germline CDR1 and CDR2 sequences are SEHNR and FQNEAQ (reference sequence). V shed 2 bases, J shed 0 bases, and the junction held 8 bases outside the gene matches. The CDR3 region is CASSLISQGASNYGYTF. CDR3 bases: TGTGCCAGCAGCTTAATAAGTCAGGGGGCCTCTAACTATGGCTACACCTTC. The variable domain in full, completed from reference TRBV7-9 and TRBJ1-2, reads DTGVSQNPRHKITKRGQNVTFRCDPISEHNRLYWYRQTLGQGPEFLTYFQNEAQLEKSRLLSDRFSAERPKGSFSTLEIQRTEQGDSAMYLCASSLISQGASNYGYTFGSGTRLTVV.

The V and J genes are TRBV2 and TRBJ2-7; D unclear. This CDR3 contains 12 residues. V was pared by 11 bases and J by 0 bases, with 11 bases between. Germline CDR1 is SNHLY and CDR2 is FYNNEI. CDR3 in DNA: TGTGCCTCCGGTAGGAGCTCCTACGAGCAGTACTTC. Its translation: CASGRSSYEQYF.

The chain combines TRBV6-5 with TRBJ1-1, with D possibly being TRBD1 (5 bases). The CDR3 spans 15 residues. The ends were cut back, 4 bases at V and 6 bases at J, with 18 bases in the middle. Germline V gene sequence: CDR1 MNHEY, CDR2 SVGAGI. CDR3 nucleotides: TGTGCCAGCAGTTTCCTGGGATGGGGGGACGCTGAAGCTTTCTTT. It yields the protein CASSFLGWGDAEAFF.

This clone has just one count. V and J are TRBV6-1 and TRBJ2-2, with TRBD2 matching over 10 bases. Germline V gene lookup returns CDR1 MNHNS and CDR2 SASEGT. The length of the CDR3 is 16 residues. V lost 2 bases to trimming and J lost 3 bases; unmatched junction nucleotides: 3. The CDR3 DNA reads as TGTGCCAGCAGTGAACGGCTAGCGGGGGACACCGGGGAGCTGTTTTTT. Translation gives CASSERLAGDTGELFF.

The chain employs TRBV21-1 and TRBJ1-4; TRBD1 is the table's D call and was not checked against the DNA. TRBV21-1 has pseudogene status. The CDR3 runs 17 residues. CDR3 sequence reads: CASSKSFAGQGDEKLFF. CDR3 nucleotide sequence: TGTGCCAGCAGCAAAAGTTTTGCAGGACAGGGCGACGAAAAACTGTTTTTT.

The sample holds one count of this clone. The rearrangement links TRBV7-9 to TRBJ2-2; 9 nucleotides line up with TRBD2. The germline V gene encodes CDR1 SEHNR and CDR2 FQNEAQ (reference sequence). Losses at the gene ends were 5 bases for V and 6 bases for J; bases not matched to a gene: 16. This CDR3 region has 18 residues. CDR3 nucleotides: TGTGCCAGCAGCCACCGGGGCGGGGGGGGCAAAAACGCCGGGGAGCTGTTTTTT. It encodes CASSHRGGGGKNAGELFF.

J is TRBJ1-6 and V is TRBV27; no clear D. V was pared by 3 bases and J by 7 bases, with 13 bases between. Germline V gene data show CDR1 as MNHEY and CDR2 as SMNVEV (reference sequence). CDR3 length equals 15 residues. CDR3 residues: CASSFKSQRNSPLHF. CDR3 DNA sequence: TGTGCCAGCAGTTTTAAGTCTCAGCGGAATTCACCCCTCCACTTT.

The V and J genes are TRBV9 and TRBJ2-3; TRBD2 aligns across 11 bases. The germline V gene has CDR1 SGDLS and CDR2 YYNGEE. The CDR3 is 16 amino acids. V dropped 4 bases and J dropped 2; count of bases not matched to a gene: 6. The chain's CDR3 is CASSSSLAGVTDTQYF. Here the CDR3 DNA reads TGTGCCAGCAGCTCTTCACTAGCGGGGGTCACAGATACGCAGTATTTT.

The chain uses TRBV11-2 and TRBJ1-1; D ambiguous. Trimming took 2 bases from V and 2 from J, leaving 3 bases between them. The CDR3 is 12 amino acids. The germline CDR1 and CDR2 sequences are SGHAT and FQNNGV. The CDR3 region is CASSLINTEAFF. The CDR3 nucleotides are TGTGCCAGCAGCTTAATAAACACTGAAGCTTTCTTT.

This clone has just one count. This chain joins TRBV28 and TRBJ1-2; D not resolved. The V gene's germline CDR1 is MDHEN and CDR2 SYDVKM. This CDR3 has 15 amino acids. Trimming removed 3 bases at V and 2 bases at J, with 13 bases between. The CDR3 nucleotides are TGTGCCAGCAGTTTTTACCCCGGCGGGAACTATGGCTACACCTTC. Its translation is CASSFYPGGNYGYTF.

The V gene is TRBV4-1, the J gene TRBJ2-7; D uncertain. CDR3 size: 13 residues. Germline V CDR1 and CDR2: MGHRA, YSYEKL. V was shortened by 4 bases and J by 3 bases, with 10 bases between the two germline ends. CDR3 in amino acids: CASSPRILYEQYF. The CDR3 region has the DNA TGCGCCAGCAGCCCGAGGATCCTCTACGAGCAGTACTTC.

This clone was counted only a few times. This chain links TRBV7-9 with TRBJ2-3, with D perhaps matching TRBD2 (7 bases). Germline CDR1 SEHNR, CDR2 FQNEAQ (reference sequence). CDR3 size: 16 residues. Trimming took 5 bases from V and 6 from J, leaving 21 bases between them. Here the CDR3 reads CASSLPRRGGEDTQYF. The CDR3 DNA reads as TGTGCCAGCAGCCTCCCGAGAAGGGGGGGAGAGGATACGCAGTATTTT. Looking up the rest from reference TRBV7-9 and TRBJ2-3 gives the full variable domain: DTGVSQNPRHKITKRGQNVTFRCDPISEHNRLYWYRQTLGQGPEFLTYFQNEAQLEKSRLLSDRFSAERPKGSFSTLEIQRTEQGDSAMYLCASSLPRRGGEDTQYFGPGTRLTVL.

The chain recombines TRBV29-1 with TRBJ1-1; tentatively, D is TRBD1 (5 bases). Germline lookup yields CDR1 SQVTM and CDR2 ANQGSEA. The germline V and J ends were trimmed by 4 bases and 3 bases, with 12 bases remaining between them. There are 13 residues in the CDR3. The DNA of the CDR3 is TGCAGCGTTGTGGGCAGGGCCTACACTGAAGCTTTCTTT. It encodes CSVVGRAYTEAFF.

The gene calls are TRBV30 and TRBJ1-3; D call uncertain. This CDR3 has 13 amino acids. CDR1 and CDR2 from the germline V gene are GTSNPN and SVGIG (reference sequence). V shed 4 bases and J shed 0 bases, with 7 bases lying between them. The CDR3 region is CAWITYSGNTIYF. The CDR3 DNA is TGTGCCTGGATAACCTACTCTGGAAACACCATATATTTT.

The gene calls are TRBV19 and TRBJ1-6; D is possibly TRBD1 (6 bases). V lost 8 bases and J 8 bases, leaving 19 bases between the germline ends. CDR1 is LNHDA, CDR2 SQIVND, per germline (reference sequence). CDR3 length equals 15 residues. The CDR3, as DNA: TGTGCCAGTTCGCCCGGGGGGCGTGCGGATTCACCCCTCCACTTT. Amino acid sequence: CASSPGGRADSPLHF.

V is TRBV12-3 or TRBV12-4 and J is TRBJ1-1; maybe TRBD1 (5 bases). The germline V and J ends were trimmed by 9 bases and 5 bases, with 16 bases remaining between them. The CDR3 spans 13 residues. The CDR3 DNA sequence: TGTGCCAGTAGGGGCAGTATCCATACTGAAGCTTTCTTT. This sequence encodes CASRGSIHTEAFF.

The gene calls are TRBV7-6 and TRBJ2-7, with TRBD2 matching over 7 bases. The V gene's germline CDR1 is SGHVS and CDR2 FNYEAQ. J lost 2 bases, V lost 3 bases, and 10 bases had no gene match. This CDR3 is 16 amino acids long. CDR3 sequence (DNA): TGTGCCAGCAGCTTCGGACTAGGGAGAGGACCCTACGAGCAGTACTTC. Translated: CASSFGLGRGPYEQYF.

The chain employs TRBV6-5 and TRBJ1-1; D unresolved. This CDR3 comprises 14 residues. V lost 2 bases and J lost 4, with 11 bases in between. The germline V gene has CDR1 MNHEY and CDR2 SVGAGI. CDR3 in DNA: TGTGCCAGCAGTTACAGCGCGGTTGGCACTGAAGCTTTCTTT. Its protein product is CASSYSAVGTEAFF.

The V and J genes are TRBV18 and TRBJ1-3; D is uncertain. Germline V lookup: CDR1 KGHSH, CDR2 LQKENI. CDR3 size: 13 residues. V was cut by 1 base and J by 6 bases, with 7 bases left in between. Here the CDR3 DNA reads TGTGCCAGCTCACCACGAGAAGAAAACACCATATATTTT. Translating gives CASSPREENTIYF.

This clone was recorded a few times. This chain uses TRBV4-2 with TRBJ2-2, with 13 positions matching TRBD2. J was trimmed by 10 bases and V by 3 bases; bases with no gene match: 8. The CDR3 has 16 residues. Germline CDR1 is LGHNA and CDR2 is YNFKEQ. CDR3 bases: TGTGCCAGCAGCCACGGACTAGCGGGGGCCCCCCCGGAGCTGTTTTTT. This gives the protein CASSHGLAGAPPELFF.

This chain uses TRBV3-1 (or the pseudogene TRBV3-2) with TRBJ1-1; weak D call: TRBD1 (6 bases). CDR1 and CDR2 from the germline V gene are LGHDT and YNNKEL (reference sequence). Deletions cut 4 bases from V and 4 bases from J, with 16 bases between. The CDR3 runs to 15 residues. The CDR3 DNA reads TGTGCCAGCAGCCTGGACAGTCCCGGAGGCACTGAAGCTTTCTTT. Protein product: CASSLDSPGGTEAFF.